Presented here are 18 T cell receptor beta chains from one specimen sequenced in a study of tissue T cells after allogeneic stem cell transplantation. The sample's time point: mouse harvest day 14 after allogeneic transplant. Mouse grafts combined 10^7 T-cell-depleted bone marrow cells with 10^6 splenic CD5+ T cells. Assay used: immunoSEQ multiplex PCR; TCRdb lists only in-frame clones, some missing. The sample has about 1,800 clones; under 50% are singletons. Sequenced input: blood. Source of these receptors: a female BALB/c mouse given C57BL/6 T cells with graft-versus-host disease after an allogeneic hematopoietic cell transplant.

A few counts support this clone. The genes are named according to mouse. The CDR3 protein is CASSLTGFSNERLFF. The part of the CDR3 DNA that was read is TGTGCCAGCAGCTTAACAGGTTTTTCCAACGAAAGATTATTT. The genes are TRBV4 and TRBJ1-4; D may be TRBD1 (5 bases). The CDR3 end is not reached by the read, which stops 1 residue before it; the germline J gene fills it in. Per germline, CDR1 LGHDT and CDR2 YNNKQL (reference sequence). V lost 4 bases and J 0 bases, leaving 9 bases between the germline ends. This CDR3 is 15 amino acids long.

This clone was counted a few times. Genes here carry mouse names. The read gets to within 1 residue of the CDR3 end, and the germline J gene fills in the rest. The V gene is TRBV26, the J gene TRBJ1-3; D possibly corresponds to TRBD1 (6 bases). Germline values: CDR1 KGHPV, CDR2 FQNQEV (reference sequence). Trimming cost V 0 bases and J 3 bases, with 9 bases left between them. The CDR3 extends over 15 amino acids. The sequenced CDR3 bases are TGTGCCAGCAGTCTGTCTCCAGGGGTTGGAAATACGCTCTAT. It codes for CASSLSPGVGNTLY. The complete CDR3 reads CASSLSPGVGNTLYF.

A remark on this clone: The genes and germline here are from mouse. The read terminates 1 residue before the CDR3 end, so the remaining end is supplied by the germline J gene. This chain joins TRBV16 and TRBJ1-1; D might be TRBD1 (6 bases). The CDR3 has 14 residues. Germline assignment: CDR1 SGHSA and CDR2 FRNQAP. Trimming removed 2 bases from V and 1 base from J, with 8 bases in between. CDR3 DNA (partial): TGTGCAAGCAGCTTACAGGGGCGAAACACAGAAGTCTTC. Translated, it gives CASSLQGRNTEVF. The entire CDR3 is CASSLQGRNTEVFF.

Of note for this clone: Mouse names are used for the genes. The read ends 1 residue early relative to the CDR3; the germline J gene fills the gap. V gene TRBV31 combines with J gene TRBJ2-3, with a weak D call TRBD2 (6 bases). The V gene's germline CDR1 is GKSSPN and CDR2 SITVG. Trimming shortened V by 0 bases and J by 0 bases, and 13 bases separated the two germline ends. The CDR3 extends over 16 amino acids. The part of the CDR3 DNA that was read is TGTGCCTGGAGTCTCTGGGGCGAAACTAGTGCAGAAACGCTGTAT. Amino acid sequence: CAWSLWGETSAETLY. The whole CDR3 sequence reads CAWSLWGETSAETLYF.

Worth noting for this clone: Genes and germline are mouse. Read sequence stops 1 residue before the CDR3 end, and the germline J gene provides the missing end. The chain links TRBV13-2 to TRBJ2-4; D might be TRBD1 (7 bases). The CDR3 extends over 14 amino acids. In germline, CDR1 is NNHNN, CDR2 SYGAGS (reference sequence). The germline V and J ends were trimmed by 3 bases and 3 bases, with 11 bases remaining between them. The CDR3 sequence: CASGGGDRQNTLYF. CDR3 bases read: TGTGCCAGCGGTGGGGGGGACAGACAAAACACCTTGTAC.

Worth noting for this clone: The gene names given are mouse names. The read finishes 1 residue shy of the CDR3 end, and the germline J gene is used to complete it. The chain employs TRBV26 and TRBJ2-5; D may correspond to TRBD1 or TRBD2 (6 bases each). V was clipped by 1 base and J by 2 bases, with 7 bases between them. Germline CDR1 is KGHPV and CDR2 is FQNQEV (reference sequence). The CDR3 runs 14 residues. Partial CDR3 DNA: TGTGCCAGCAGTCTGTGGGGGCGCCAAGACACCCAGTAC. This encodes CASSLWGRQDTQY. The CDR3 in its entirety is CASSLWGRQDTQYF. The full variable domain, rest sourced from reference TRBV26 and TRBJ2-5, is NSKVIQTPRYLVKGQGQKAKMRCIPEKGHPVVFWYQQNKNNEFKFLINFQNQEVLQQIDMTEKRFSAECPSNSPCSLEIQSSEAGDSALYLCASSLWGRQDTQYFGPGTRLLVL.

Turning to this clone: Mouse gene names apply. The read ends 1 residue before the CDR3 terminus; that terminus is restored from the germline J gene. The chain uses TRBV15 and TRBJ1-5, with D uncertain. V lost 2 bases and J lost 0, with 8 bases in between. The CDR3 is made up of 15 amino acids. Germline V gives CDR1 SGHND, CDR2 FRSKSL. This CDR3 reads CASSLPDNNNQAPLF. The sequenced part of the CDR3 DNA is TGTGCCAGCAGTTTACCCGACAATAACAACCAGGCTCCGCTT.

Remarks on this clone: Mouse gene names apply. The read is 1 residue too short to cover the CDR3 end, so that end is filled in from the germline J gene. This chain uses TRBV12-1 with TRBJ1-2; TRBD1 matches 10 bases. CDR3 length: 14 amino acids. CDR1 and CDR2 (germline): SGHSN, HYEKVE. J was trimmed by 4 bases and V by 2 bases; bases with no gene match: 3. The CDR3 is CASSRTGGGSDYTF. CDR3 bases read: TGTGCCAGCTCTCGGACAGGGGGTGGCTCCGACTACACC.

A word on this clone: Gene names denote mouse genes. Here the CDR3 reads CASKASFSNERLFF. The sequenced CDR3 bases are TGTGCCAGCAAGGCATCCTTTTCCAACGAAAGATTATTT. The chain employs TRBV13-3 and TRBJ1-4, with D unresolved. The read ends 1 residue before the CDR3 terminus; that terminus is restored from the germline J gene. Germline assignment: CDR1 NNHDY and CDR2 SYVADS. The CDR3 is made up of 14 amino acids. V was clipped by 6 bases and J by 0 bases, with 9 bases between them. The full variable domain, its missing parts supplied by reference TRBV13-3 and TRBJ1-4, is EAAVTQSPRSKVAVTGGKVTLSCHQTNNHDYMYWYRQDTGHGLRLIHYSYVADSTEKGDIPDGYKASRPSQENFSLILELASLSQTAVYFCASKASFSNERLFFGHGTKLSVL.

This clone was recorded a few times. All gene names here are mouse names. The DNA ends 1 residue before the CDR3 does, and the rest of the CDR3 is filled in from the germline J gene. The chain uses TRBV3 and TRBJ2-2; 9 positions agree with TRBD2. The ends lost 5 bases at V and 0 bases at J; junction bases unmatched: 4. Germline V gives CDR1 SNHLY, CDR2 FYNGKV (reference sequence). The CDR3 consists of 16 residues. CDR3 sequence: CASSQTGGPNTGQLYF. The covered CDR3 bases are TGTGCCAGCAGCCAGACTGGGGGCCCAAACACCGGGCAGCTCTAC.

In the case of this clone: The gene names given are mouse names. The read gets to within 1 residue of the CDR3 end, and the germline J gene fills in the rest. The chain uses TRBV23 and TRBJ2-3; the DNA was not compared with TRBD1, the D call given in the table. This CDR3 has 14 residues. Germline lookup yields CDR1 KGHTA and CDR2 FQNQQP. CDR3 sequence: CSSSQRGGAETLYF. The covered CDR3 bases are TGCTCCAGCAGTCAAAGGGGAGGTGCAGAAACGCTGTAT.

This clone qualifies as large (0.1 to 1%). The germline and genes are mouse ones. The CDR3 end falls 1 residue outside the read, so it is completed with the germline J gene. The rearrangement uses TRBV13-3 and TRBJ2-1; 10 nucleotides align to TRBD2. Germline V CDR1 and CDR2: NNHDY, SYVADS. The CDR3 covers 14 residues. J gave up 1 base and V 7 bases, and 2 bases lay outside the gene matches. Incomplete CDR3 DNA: TGTGCCAGCGGACTGGGGGCAAACTATGCTGAGCAGTTC. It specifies CASGLGANYAEQF. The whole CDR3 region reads CASGLGANYAEQFF.

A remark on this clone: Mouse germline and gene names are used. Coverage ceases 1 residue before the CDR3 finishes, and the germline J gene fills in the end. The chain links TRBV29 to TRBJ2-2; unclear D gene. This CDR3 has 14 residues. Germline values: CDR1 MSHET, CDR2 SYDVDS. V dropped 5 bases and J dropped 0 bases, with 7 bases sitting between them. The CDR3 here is CASSKATNTGQLYF. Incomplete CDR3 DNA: TGTGCTAGCAGTAAGGCAACAAACACCGGGCAGCTCTAC.

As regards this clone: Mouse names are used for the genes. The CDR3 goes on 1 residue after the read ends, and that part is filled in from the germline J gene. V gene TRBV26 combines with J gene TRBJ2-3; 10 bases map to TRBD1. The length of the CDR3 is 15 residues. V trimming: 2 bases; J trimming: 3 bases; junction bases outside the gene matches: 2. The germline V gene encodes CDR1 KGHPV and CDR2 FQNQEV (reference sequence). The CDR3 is CASSLGQGGAETLYF. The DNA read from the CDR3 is TGTGCCAGCAGTCTGGGACAGGGGGGAGCAGAAACGCTGTAT.

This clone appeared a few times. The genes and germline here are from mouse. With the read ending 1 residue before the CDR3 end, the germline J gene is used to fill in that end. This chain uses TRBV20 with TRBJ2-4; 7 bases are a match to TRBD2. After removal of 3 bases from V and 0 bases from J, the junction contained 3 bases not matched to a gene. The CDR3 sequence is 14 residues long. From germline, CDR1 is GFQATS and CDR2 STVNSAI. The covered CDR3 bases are TGTGGTGCTAGACTGGGGTCTAGTCAAAACACCTTGTAC. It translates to CGARLGSSQNTLY. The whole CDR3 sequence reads CGARLGSSQNTLYF.

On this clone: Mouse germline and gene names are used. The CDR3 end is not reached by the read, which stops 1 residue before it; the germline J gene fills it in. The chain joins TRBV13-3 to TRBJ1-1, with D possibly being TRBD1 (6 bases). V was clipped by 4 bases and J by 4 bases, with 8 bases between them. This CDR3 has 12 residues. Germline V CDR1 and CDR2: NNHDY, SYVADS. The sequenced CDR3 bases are TGTGCCAGCAGTACAGGGTCCACAGAAGTCTTC. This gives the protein CASSTGSTEVF. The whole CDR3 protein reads CASSTGSTEVFF.

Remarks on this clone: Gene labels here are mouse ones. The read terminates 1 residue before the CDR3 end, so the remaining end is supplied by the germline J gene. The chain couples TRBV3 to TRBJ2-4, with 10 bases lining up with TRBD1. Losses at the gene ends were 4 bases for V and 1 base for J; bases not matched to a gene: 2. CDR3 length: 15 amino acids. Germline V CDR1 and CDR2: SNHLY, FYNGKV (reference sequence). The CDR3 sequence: CASSWDRGGQNTLYF. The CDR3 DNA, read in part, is TGTGCCAGCAGCTGGGACAGGGGAGGTCAAAACACCTTGTAC.

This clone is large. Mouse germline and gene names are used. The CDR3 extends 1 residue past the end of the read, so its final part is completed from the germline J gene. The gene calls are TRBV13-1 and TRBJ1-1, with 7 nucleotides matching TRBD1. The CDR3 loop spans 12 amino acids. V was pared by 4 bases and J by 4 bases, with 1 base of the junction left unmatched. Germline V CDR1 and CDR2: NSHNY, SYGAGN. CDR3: CASSPGGTEVFF. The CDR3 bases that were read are TGTGCCAGCAGTCCAGGGGGCACAGAAGTCTTC.